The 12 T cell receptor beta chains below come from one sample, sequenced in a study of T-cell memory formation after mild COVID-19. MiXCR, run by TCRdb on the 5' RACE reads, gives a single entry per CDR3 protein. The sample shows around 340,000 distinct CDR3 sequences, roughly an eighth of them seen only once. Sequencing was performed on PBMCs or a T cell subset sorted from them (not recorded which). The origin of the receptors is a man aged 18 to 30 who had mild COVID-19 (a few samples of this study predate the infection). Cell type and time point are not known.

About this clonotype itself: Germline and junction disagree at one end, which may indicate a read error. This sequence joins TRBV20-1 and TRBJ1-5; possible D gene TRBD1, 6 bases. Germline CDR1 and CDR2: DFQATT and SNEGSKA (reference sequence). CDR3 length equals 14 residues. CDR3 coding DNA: TGCAGTGCTGGAGAAGGGGGTAGCGATCAGCCCCAGCATTTT. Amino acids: CSAGEGGSDQPQHF.

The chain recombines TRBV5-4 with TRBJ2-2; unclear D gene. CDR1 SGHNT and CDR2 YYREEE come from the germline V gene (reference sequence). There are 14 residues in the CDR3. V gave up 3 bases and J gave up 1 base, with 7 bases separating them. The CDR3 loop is CASSYDGNTGELFF. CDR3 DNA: TGTGCCAGCAGCTACGACGGGAACACCGGGGAGCTGTTTTTT.

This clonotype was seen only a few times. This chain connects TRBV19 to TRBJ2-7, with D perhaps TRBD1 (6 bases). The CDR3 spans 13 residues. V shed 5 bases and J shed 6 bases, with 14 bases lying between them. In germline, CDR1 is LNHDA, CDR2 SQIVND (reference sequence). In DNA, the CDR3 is TGTGCCAGTAGTTTAGGCAGGGGCGCCGAGCAGTACTTC. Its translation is CASSLGRGAEQYF.

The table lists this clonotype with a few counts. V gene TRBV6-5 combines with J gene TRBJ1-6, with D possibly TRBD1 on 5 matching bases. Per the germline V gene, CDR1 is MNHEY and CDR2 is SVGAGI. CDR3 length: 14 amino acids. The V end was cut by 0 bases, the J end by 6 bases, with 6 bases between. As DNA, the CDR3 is TGTGCCAGCAGTTACTCCGGGGGTAATTCACCCCTCCACTTT. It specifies CASSYSGGNSPLHF.

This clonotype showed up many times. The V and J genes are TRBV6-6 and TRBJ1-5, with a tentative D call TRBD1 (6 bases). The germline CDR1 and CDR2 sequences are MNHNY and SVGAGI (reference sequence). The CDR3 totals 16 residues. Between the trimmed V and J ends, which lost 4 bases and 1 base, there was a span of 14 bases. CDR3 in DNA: TGTGCCAGCAGTTTAAGGGGGAAGGGGAGCAATCAGCCCCAGCATTTT. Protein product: CASSLRGKGSNQPQHF.

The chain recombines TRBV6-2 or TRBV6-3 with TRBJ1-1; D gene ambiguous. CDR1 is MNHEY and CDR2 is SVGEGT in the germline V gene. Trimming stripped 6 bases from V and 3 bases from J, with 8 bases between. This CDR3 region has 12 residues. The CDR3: CASSIDDTEAFF. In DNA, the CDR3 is TGTGCCAGCAGCATTGATGACACTGAAGCTTTCTTT.

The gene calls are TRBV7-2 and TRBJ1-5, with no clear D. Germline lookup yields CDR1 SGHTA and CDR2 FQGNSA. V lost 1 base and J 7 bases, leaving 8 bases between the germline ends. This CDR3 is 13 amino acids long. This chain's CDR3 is CASSLVELQPQHF. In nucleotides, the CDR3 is TGTGCCAGCAGCTTAGTTGAACTACAGCCCCAGCATTTT.

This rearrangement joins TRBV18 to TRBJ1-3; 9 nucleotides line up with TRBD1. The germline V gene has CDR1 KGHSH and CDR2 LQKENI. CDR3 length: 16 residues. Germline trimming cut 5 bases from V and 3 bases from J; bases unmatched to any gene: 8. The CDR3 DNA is TGTGCCAGCTCAGACCGGGGACAGGGTTTTGGAAACACCATATATTTT. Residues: CASSDRGQGFGNTIYF.

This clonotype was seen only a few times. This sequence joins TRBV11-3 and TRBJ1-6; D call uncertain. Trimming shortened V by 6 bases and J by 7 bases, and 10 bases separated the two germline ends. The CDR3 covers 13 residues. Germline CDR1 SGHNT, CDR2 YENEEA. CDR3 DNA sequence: TGTGCCAGCAGTTTGGACGGCAATTCACCCCTCCACTTT. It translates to CASSLDGNSPLHF.

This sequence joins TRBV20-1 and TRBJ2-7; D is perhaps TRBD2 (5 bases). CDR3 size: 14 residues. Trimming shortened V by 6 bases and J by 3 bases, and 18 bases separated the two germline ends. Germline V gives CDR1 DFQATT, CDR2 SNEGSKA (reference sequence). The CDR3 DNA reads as TGCAGTGCCAGTGACACCGCCGACTACTACGAGCAGTACTTC. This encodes CSASDTADYYEQYF.

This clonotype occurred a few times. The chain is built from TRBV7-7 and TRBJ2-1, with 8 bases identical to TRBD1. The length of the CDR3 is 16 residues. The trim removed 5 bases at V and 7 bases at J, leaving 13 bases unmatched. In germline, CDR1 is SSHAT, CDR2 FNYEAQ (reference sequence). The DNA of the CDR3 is TGTGCCAGCAGCCCTAGAGTCGGACAGGGTGAAAATGAGCAGTTCTTC. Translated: CASSPRVGQGENEQFF.

CDR3 in amino acids: CASSLSVTGIDEQFF. CDR3 in DNA: TGTGCCAGCAGTTTATCGGTAACAGGCATAGATGAGCAGTTCTTC. The V call is TRBV27, the J call TRBJ2-1, with D tentatively TRBD1 (5 bases). Deletions cut 0 bases from V and 8 bases from J, with 14 bases between. The CDR3 runs 15 residues. Germline-derived CDR1 and CDR2 are MNHEY and SMNVEV (reference sequence).